Reported below is one TCR beta chain. This may be a read error: a much more frequent sequence differs by one nucleotide. The data originate from a study of T cells in Graves' hyperthyroidism and ophthalmopathy. RNA transcripts gave rise to amplified TCR beta CDR3 regions. HTBI primers were the set used in a first-round RT-PCR of the TCR CDR3. Each CDR3 protein is one row after TCRdb ran MiXCR on the multiplex PCR reads. The sample has about 530,000 distinct CDR3 sequences, 15% to 20% seen once. This CDR3 comprises 15 residues. Losses at the gene ends were 1 base for V and 3 bases for J; bases not matched to a gene: 5. CDR1 is SGHTA and CDR2 is FQGNSA in the germline V gene.

This clonotype originated in a woman aged 18-29 years with Graves' ophthalmopathy. Material: blood. V and J are TRBV7-2 and TRBJ1-2; 7 nucleotides line up with TRBD1. This chain's CDR3 is CASSLEDREYYGYTF. CDR3 nucleotide sequence: TGTGCCAGCAGCTTAGAAGACAGGGAGTACTATGGCTACACCTTC.